This record looks at one T cell receptor (beta chain) sequence and its context. The antigen is not known. Stated time point: sample taken at primary tumor resection. Without sorting, whole RNA was sequenced from tumor, nontumor lung or frozen PBMC. TCR cDNA molecules each had a unique molecular identifier. TCRdb reanalysed the 5' RACE reads using MiXCR and keeps one entry per CDR3 protein. The data hold about 92,000 distinct CDR3 sequences, with around 12% observed a single time. These data belong to a study of spatial heterogeneity in lung cancer. Across the study: In raw reads, more than nine appearances on average were recorded for each unique TCR and UMI combination.

CDR3 length equals 10 residues. Germline assignment: CDR1 WNHNN and CDR2 SYGVQD (reference sequence). V lost 10 bases, J lost 5 bases, and 8 bases lay in between. Study conclusions and caveats: Ubiquitous expanded tumor TCRs appeared in blood more at resection than follow-up.

The sequenced sample was PBMCs, obtained at surgery. The chain recombines TRBV10-1 with TRBJ1-2; D remains unclear. This clonotype originated in a male donor with early-stage non-small cell lung cancer. The CDR3 DNA sequence: TGCGCCACCAGAACTTATGGCTACACCTTC. Residues: CATRTYGYTF.